Detailed here is one T cell receptor (beta chain). Its cognate antigen is unknown. Germline V lookup: CDR1 WNHNN, CDR2 SYGVQD (reference sequence). The CDR3 totals 15 residues. The V gene end was trimmed by 2 bases and the J gene end by 1 base; junction bases not matched to a gene: 3. This entry is derived from a study of chemoradiotherapy in HPV16-positive cancers. For the study at large: Candidate HPV-specific T-cell clones and common TCR motifs came from functional assays in a couple of HPV16-positive patients.

Repertoires were sampled repeatedly during chemoradiotherapy. Here immunoSEQ multiplex PCR was the method, and the copy in TCRdb shows in-frame clones only, minus some. The table includes 5,300 or so clones, about 86% detected once. Overall study results and limits: For HPV16-positive patients, expanding HPV-responsive T cells associated with longer recurrence-free survival. Candidate HPV-specific clones and E7-related TCR motifs grew in tumor during treatment.

The material was tumor tissue, obtained from a patient who underwent chemoradiotherapy. This receptor was identified in a human donor with HPV-associated anogenital cancer. This rearrangement joins TRBV10-1 to TRBJ2-3; TRBD2 matches 7 bases. DNA for the CDR3: TGCGCCAGCAGTGAGAAACGGGAGGGCACAGATACGCAGTATTTT. It encodes CASSEKREGTDTQYF.